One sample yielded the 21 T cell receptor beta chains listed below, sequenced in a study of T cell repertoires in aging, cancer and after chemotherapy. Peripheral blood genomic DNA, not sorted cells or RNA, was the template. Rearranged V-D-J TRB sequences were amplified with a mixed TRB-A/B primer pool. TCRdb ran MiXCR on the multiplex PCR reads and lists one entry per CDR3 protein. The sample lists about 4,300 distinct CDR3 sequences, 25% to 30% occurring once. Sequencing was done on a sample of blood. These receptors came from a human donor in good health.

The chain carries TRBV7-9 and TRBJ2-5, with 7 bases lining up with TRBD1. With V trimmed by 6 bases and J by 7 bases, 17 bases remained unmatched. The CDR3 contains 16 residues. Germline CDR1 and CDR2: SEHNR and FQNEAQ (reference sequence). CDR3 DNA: TGTGCCAGCAGTCTCCGAATCGGCAGGGGGTTTGGGACCCAGTACTTC. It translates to CASSLRIGRGFGTQYF.

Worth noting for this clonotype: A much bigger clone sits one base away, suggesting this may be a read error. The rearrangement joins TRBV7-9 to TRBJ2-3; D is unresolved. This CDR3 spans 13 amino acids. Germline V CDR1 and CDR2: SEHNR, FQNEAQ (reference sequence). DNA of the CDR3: TGTTCCAGCAGCGTTAGTACAGCAGATACGCAGTATTTT. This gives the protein CSSSVSTADTQYF.

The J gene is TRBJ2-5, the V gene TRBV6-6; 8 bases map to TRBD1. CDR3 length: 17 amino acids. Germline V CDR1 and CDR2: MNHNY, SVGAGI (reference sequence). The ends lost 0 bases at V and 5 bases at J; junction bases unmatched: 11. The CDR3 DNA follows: TGTGCCAGCAGTTACTCTGTCTCGGCAGGGGGCAGGGAGACCCAGTACTTC. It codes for CASSYSVSAGGRETQYF.

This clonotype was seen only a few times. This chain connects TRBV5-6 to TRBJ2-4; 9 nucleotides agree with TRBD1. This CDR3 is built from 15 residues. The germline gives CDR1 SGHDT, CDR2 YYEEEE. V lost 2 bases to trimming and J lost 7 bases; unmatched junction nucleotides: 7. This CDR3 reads CASSLTTGGWNIQYF. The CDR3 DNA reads TGTGCCAGCAGCTTAACGACAGGGGGATGGAACATTCAGTACTTC.

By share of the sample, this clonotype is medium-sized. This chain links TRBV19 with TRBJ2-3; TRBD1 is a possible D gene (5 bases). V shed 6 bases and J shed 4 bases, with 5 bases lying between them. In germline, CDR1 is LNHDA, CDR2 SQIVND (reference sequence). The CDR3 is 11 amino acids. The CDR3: CASRTADTQYF. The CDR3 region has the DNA TGTGCCAGTAGGACAGCAGATACGCAGTATTTT.

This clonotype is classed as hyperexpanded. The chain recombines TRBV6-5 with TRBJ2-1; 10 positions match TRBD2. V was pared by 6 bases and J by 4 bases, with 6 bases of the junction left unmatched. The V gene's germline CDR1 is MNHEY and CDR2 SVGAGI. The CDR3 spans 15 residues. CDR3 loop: CASSPGTSAYNEQFF. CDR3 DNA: TGTGCCAGCAGCCCCGGGACTAGCGCTTACAATGAGCAGTTCTTC.

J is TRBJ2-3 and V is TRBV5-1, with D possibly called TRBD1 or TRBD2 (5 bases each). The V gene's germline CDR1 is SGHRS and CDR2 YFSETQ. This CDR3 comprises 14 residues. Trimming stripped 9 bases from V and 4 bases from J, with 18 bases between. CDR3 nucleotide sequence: TGCGCCACCTCGGTGGGGGTTGCAGCAGATACGCAGTATTTT. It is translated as CATSVGVAADTQYF.

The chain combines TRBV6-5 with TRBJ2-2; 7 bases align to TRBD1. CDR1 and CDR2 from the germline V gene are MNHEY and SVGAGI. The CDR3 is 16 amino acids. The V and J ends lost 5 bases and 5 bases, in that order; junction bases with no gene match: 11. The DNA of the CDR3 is TGTGCCAGCAGTAGATACAGGGGACCCAAAACCGGGGAGCTGTTTTTT. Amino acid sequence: CASSRYRGPKTGELFF.

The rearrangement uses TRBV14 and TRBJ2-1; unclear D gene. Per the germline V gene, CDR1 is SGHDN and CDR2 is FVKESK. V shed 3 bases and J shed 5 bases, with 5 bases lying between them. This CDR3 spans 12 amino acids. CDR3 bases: TGTGCCAGCAGCCACCGGGACAATGAGCAGTTCTTC. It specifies CASSHRDNEQFF.

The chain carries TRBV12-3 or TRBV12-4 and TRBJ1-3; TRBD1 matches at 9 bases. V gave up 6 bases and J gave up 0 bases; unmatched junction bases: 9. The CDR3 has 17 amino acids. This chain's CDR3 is CASSRLLQGASGNTIYF. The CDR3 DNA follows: TGTGCCAGCAGCCGACTGTTACAGGGGGCCTCTGGAAACACCATATATTTT.

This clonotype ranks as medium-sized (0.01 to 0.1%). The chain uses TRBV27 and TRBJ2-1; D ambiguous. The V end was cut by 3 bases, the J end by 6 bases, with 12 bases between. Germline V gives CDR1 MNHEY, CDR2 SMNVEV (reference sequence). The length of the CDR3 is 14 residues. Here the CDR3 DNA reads TGTGCCAGCAGTTTCGGGTCGGGCCCCAATGAGCAGTTCTTC. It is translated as CASSFGSGPNEQFF.

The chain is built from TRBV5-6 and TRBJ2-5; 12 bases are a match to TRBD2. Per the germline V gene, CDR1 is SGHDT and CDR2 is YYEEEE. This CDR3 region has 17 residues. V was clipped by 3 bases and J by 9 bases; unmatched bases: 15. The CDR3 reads CASSSQGASGRGVSQYF. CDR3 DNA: TGTGCCAGCAGCTCCCAAGGAGCTAGCGGGAGGGGGGTGTCCCAGTACTTC.

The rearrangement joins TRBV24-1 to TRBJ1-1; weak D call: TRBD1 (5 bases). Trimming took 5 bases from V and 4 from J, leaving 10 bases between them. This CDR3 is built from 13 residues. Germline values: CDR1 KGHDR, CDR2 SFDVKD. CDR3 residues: CATSGRDGTEAFF. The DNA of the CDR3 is TGTGCCACCAGTGGGAGGGACGGCACTGAAGCTTTCTTT.

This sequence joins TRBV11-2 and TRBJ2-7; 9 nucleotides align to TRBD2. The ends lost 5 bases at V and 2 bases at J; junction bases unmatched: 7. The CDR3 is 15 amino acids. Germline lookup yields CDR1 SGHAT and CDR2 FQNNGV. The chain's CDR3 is CASSALAGPTYEQYF. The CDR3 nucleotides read TGTGCCAGCAGCGCGCTAGCGGGGCCGACCTACGAGCAGTACTTC. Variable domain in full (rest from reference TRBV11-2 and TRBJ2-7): EAGVAQSPRYKIIEKRQSVAFWCNPISGHATLYWYQQILGQGPKLLIQFQNNGVVDDSQLPKDRFSAERLKGVDSTLKIQPAKLEDSAVYLCASSALAGPTYEQYFGPGTRLTVT.

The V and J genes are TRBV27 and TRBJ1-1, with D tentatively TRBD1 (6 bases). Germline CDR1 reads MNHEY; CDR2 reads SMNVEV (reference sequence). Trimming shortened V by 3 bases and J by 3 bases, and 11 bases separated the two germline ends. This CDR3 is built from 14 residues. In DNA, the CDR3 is TGTGCCAGCAGTTTCGGACAGAAGGACACTGAAGCTTTCTTT. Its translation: CASSFGQKDTEAFF.

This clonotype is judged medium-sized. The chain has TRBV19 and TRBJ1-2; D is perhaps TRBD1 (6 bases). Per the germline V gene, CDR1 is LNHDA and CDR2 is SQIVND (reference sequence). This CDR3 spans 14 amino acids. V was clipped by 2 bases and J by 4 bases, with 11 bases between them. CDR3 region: CASSIRGAPYGYTF. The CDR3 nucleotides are TGTGCCAGTAGTATAAGGGGGGCTCCCTATGGCTACACCTTC.

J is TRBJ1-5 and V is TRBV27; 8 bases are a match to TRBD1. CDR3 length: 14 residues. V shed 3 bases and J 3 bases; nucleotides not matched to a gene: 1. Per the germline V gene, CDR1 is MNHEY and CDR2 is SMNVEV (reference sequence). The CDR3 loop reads CASSFQGANQPQHF. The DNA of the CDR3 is TGTGCCAGCAGTTTCCAGGGGGCCAATCAGCCCCAGCATTTT.

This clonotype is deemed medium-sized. The CDR3 DNA is TGTGCCAGTAGTATTAACAGCGGGCGCTACAATGAGCAGTTCTTC. This encodes CASSINSGRYNEQFF. The V and J genes are TRBV19 and TRBJ2-1, with D tentatively TRBD2 (6 bases). The CDR3 covers 15 residues. V dropped 3 bases and J dropped 3 bases, with 12 bases sitting between them. Germline assignment: CDR1 LNHDA and CDR2 SQIVND (reference sequence). Filled out from reference TRBV19 and TRBJ2-1, the complete variable domain reads DGGITQSPKYLFRKEGQNVTLSCEQNLNHDAMYWYRQDPGQGLRLIYYSQIVNDFQKGDIAEGYSVSREKKESFPLTVTSAQKNPTAFYLCASSINSGRYNEQFFGPGTRLTVL.

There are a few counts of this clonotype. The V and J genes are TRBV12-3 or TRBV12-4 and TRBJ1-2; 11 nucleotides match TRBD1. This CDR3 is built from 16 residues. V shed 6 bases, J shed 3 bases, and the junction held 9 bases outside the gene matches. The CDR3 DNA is TGTGCCAGCAGCTCCTTAGGACAGGGGGCTTACTATGGCTACACCTTC. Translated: CASSSLGQGAYYGYTF.

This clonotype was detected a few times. DNA for the CDR3: TGTGCCAGCAGGAGAAGACAGGGGGTTGAAAAACTGTTTTTT. Residues: CASRRRQGVEKLFF. This sequence joins TRBV6-6 and TRBJ1-4; 9 bases agree with TRBD1. The germline V gene has CDR1 MNHNY and CDR2 SVGAGI (reference sequence). The V segment lost 6 bases and the J segment 7 bases; nucleotides outside the gene matches: 6. The CDR3 runs 14 residues.

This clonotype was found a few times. DNA of the CDR3: TGTGCCACGAGGACGGTATCCTACGAGCAGTACTTC. Amino acid sequence: CATRTVSYEQYF. This chain links TRBV10-3 with TRBJ2-7; no clear D gene. Germline CDR1 and CDR2: ENHRY and SYGVKD. V lost 10 bases to trimming and J lost 1 base, with 11 bases between them. The CDR3 has 12 amino acids.